Listed below are T cell receptor beta chains from one sample, sequenced in a study of response to subunit inactivated influenza vaccine. In TCRdb, the RT-PCR reads were re-called with MiXCR into one record per CDR3 protein. The sample holds 590,000 or so distinct CDR3 sequences, about 15% seen once. The specimen was PBMCs from blood, collected around two weeks before vaccination. All receptors come from a man in his fifties who received an inactivated influenza vaccine. The CDR3 runs from the conserved cysteine through the conserved F or W. D genes are given only for firm matches. Size is omitted from some rows. Given values are once, few, many or a class for expanded clones.

clone_size: NA
v_call: TRBV5-1
j_call: TRBJ2-7
d_call: TRBD1
cdr3_nt: TGCGCCAGCAGCTTGGGGGACAGGGTAAACCTCGCGAATTTC
cdr3_aa: CASSLGDRVNLANF

clone_size: NA
v_call: TRBV11-2
j_call: TRBJ2-1
d_call: NA
cdr3_nt: TGTGCCAGCAGCAAGAGGGTGGATAGCTCCTACAATGAGCAGTTCTTC
cdr3_aa: CASSKRVDSSYNEQFF

clone_size: NA
v_call: TRBV29-1
j_call: TRBJ2-7
d_call: TRBD1
cdr3_nt: TGCAGCGTTCAAATCGGGACAGGTTACCTTTACGAGCAGTACTTC
cdr3_aa: CSVQIGTGYLYEQYF

clone_size: few
v_call: TRBV9
j_call: TRBJ2-7
d_call: NA
cdr3_nt: TGTGCCAGCAGCGTAGGGCGGGGTAGCAACTCCTACGAGCAGTACTTC
cdr3_aa: CASSVGRGSNSYEQYF

clone_size: many
v_call: TRBV12-3/TRBV12-4
j_call: TRBJ1-1
d_call: NA
cdr3_nt: TGTGCCAGCCGGACGCGGGAGAAAGCTTTCTTT
cdr3_aa: CASRTREKAFF

clone_size: NA
v_call: TRBV27
j_call: TRBJ2-7
d_call: NA
cdr3_nt: TGTGCCAGCAGTTTTAATGGCTTTCGCGAGCAGTACTTC
cdr3_aa: CASSFNGFREQYF

clone_size: NA
v_call: TRBV6-5
j_call: TRBJ2-7
d_call: NA
cdr3_nt: TGTGCCAGCAGTTACTCGAGTGGGCTGGCGGGCGAGCAGTACTTC
cdr3_aa: CASSYSSGLAGEQYF

clone_size: few
v_call: TRBV2
j_call: TRBJ2-7
d_call: TRBD1
cdr3_nt: TGTGCCAGCAGTGATGACAGGGTTTTAAACGAGCAGTACTTC
cdr3_aa: CASSDDRVLNEQYF

clone_size: NA
v_call: TRBV7-2
j_call: TRBJ1-3
d_call: NA
cdr3_nt: TGTGCCAGCAGCAAGGGGGGAACTTTGGGAAACACCATATATTTT
cdr3_aa: CASSKGGTLGNTIYF

clone_size: NA
v_call: TRBV9
j_call: TRBJ2-3
d_call: TRBD1
cdr3_nt: TGTGCCAGCAGCTCCGGACAGGGTTCCCCTCAAGATACGCAGTATTTT
cdr3_aa: CASSSGQGSPQDTQYF

clone_size: NA
v_call: TRBV28
j_call: TRBJ2-7
d_call: NA
cdr3_nt: TGTGCCAGCAGTCACCAGACATTTGCAGGAGAGCAGTACTTC
cdr3_aa: CASSHQTFAGEQYF

clone_size: NA
v_call: TRBV29-1
j_call: TRBJ1-2
d_call: NA
cdr3_nt: TGCAGCGTTGAGGGGCAGCCACGTAAGGGCTACACCTTC
cdr3_aa: CSVEGQPRKGYTF

clone_size: few
v_call: TRBV4-1
j_call: TRBJ2-1
d_call: TRBD2
cdr3_nt: TGCGCCAGCAGCCAGCTAACTAGCGGGGGGACCCCTGAGCAGTTCTTC
cdr3_aa: CASSQLTSGGTPEQFF

clone_size: NA
v_call: TRBV27
j_call: TRBJ2-2
d_call: TRBD2
cdr3_nt: TGTGCCAGCAGTTGGGGGGGGGTGGGGTACACCGGGGAGCTGTTTTTT
cdr3_aa: CASSWGGVGYTGELFF

clone_size: NA
v_call: TRBV11-2
j_call: TRBJ2-5
d_call: TRBD2
cdr3_nt: TGTGCCAGCAGAACCCTCTCCGGGAGGTTCGAGACCCAGTACTTC
cdr3_aa: CASRTLSGRFETQYF

clone_size: NA
v_call: TRBV12-3/TRBV12-4
j_call: TRBJ2-7
d_call: TRBD1
cdr3_nt: TGTGCCAGCAGTTTTACAGGGGGCAGTGGCTACGAGCAGTACTTC
cdr3_aa: CASSFTGGSGYEQYF

clone_size: NA
v_call: TRBV18
j_call: TRBJ2-1
d_call: TRBD2
cdr3_nt: TGTGCCAGCTCACCCGCGGGACTAGCGGGAGGCAATGAGCAGTTCTTC
cdr3_aa: CASSPAGLAGGNEQFF

clone_size: NA
v_call: TRBV2
j_call: TRBJ2-6
d_call: NA
cdr3_nt: TGTGCCAGCGGAACAGGGATGAGGCGTGCTGGGGCCAACGTCCTGACTTTC
cdr3_aa: CASGTGMRRAGANVLTF

clone_size: few
v_call: TRBV28
j_call: TRBJ2-7
d_call: NA
cdr3_nt: TGTGCCAGCAGTGTACCCCATGCAGGGTCCTTCTCCTACGAGCAGTACTTC
cdr3_aa: CASSVPHAGSFSYEQYF